The 24 T cell receptor beta chains given below trace back to one sample, sequenced in a study of regulatory T cells in long-lasting Graves disease. Time point described: newly diagnosed GD, antithyroid drugs for less than 3 months. From RNA extracted from PBMCs, the TCR library was made. With iRepertoire HTBI primers and Arm-PCR of CDR3 regions, TCR beta libraries were built. MiXCR was run by TCRdb on the multiplex PCR reads, yielding one entry per CDR3 protein. Of more than 400,000 distinct CDR3 sequences in the sample, 15% to 20% are singletons; the top ten hold 12%. The same sample was also studied in work on T cells in Graves' hyperthyroidism and ophthalmopathy.

The starting material was peripheral blood mononuclear cells (PBMCs), obtained at new diagnosis, from a patient treated with antithyroid drugs. The receptors were gathered from a man in his forties with Graves disease.

This clonotype was seen at least ten times. The V call is TRBV20-1, the J call TRBJ2-5; weak D call: TRBD2 (6 bases). Germline loops: CDR1 DFQATT, CDR2 SNEGSKA (reference sequence). The CDR3 spans 13 residues. With 6 bases removed from V and 5 bases from J, the gap between germline ends came to 16 bases. CDR3 in DNA: TGCAGTGCCCCGGGCGGAGGGACTGAGACCCAGTACTTC. Its translation: CSAPGGGTETQYF.

This clonotype was observed a handful of times. V and J are TRBV20-1 and TRBJ2-4, with a possible D match to TRBD2 (5 bases). The CDR3 totals 14 residues. CDR1 DFQATT and CDR2 SNEGSKA come from the germline V gene (reference sequence). V dropped 0 bases and J dropped 1 base, with 7 bases sitting between them. CDR3 loop: CSARDWEAKNIQYF. CDR3 nucleotide sequence: TGCAGTGCTAGAGATTGGGAGGCCAAAAACATTCAGTACTTC.

The chain employs TRBV28 and TRBJ2-2; a possible D gene is TRBD1 (7 bases). This CDR3 spans 15 amino acids. V lost 6 bases and J 6 bases, leaving 17 bases between the germline ends. The germline gives CDR1 MDHEN, CDR2 SYDVKM. The CDR3 DNA is TGTGCCAGCAGGGAATGGAGGGGGCAGTCCGGGGAGCTGTTTTTT. Translating it yields CASREWRGQSGELFF.

This clonotype was observed a handful of times. The rearrangement links TRBV12-3 or TRBV12-4 to TRBJ2-7, with a possible D match to TRBD1 (6 bases). V lost 7 bases and J 1 base, leaving 11 bases between the germline ends. The CDR3 contains 13 residues. CDR3 coding DNA: TGTGCCAGCAAGAGACAGGTGTCCTACGAGCAGTACTTC. As protein: CASKRQVSYEQYF.

This clonotype was seen only a few times. The chain carries TRBV20-1 and TRBJ1-4, with D perhaps matching TRBD1 (5 bases). Per germline, CDR1 DFQATT and CDR2 SNEGSKA (reference sequence). This CDR3 contains 14 residues. The V end was cut by 5 bases, the J end by 4 bases, with 14 bases between. The CDR3 DNA reads TGCAGTGCTGGGACCTGGGGTGGTAATGAAAAACTGTTTTTT. Translated, it gives CSAGTWGGNEKLFF.

This clonotype was counted ten times or more. The chain employs TRBV2 and TRBJ2-1; the match to TRBD2 covers 14 bases. V was clipped by 7 bases and J by 7 bases; unmatched bases: 9. There are 16 residues in the CDR3. Germline assignment: CDR1 SNHLY and CDR2 FYNNEI. The CDR3: CASKWEWTSGRNEQFF. In nucleotides, the CDR3 is TGTGCCAGCAAATGGGAGTGGACTAGCGGGAGGAATGAGCAGTTCTTC.

This clonotype was counted many times. Written as DNA, the CDR3 is TGTGCCAGCAGTTCTTCCTACAGGGGACGAAATTCACCCCTCCACTTT. This codes for CASSSSYRGRNSPLHF. This rearrangement joins TRBV12-3 or TRBV12-4 to TRBJ1-6, with 7 bases identical to TRBD1. The length of the CDR3 is 16 residues. Losses at the gene ends were 4 bases for V and 7 bases for J; bases not matched to a gene: 10.

This clonotype was detected ten times or more. The chain couples TRBV28 to TRBJ2-7, with D perhaps TRBD1 (5 bases). Germline V CDR1 and CDR2: MDHEN, SYDVKM. The CDR3 consists of 14 residues. V lost 5 bases and J 3 bases, leaving 14 bases between the germline ends. In DNA form, the CDR3 reads TGTGCCAGCAGTCCAGTAGGGGCTTTCTACGAGCAGTACTTC. Residues: CASSPVGAFYEQYF.

The chain uses TRBV19 and TRBJ2-7, with D possibly matching TRBD2 (5 bases). This CDR3 has 15 residues. V lost 10 bases and J 3 bases, leaving 22 bases between the germline ends. Germline V gives CDR1 LNHDA, CDR2 SQIVND (reference sequence). CDR3: CATKRVARDYYEQYF. CDR3 sequence (DNA): TGTGCCACCAAGAGGGTGGCGAGGGATTACTACGAGCAGTACTTC.

The chain couples TRBV18 to TRBJ2-7; D perhaps matches TRBD1 (5 bases). CDR1 and CDR2 from the germline V gene are KGHSH and LQKENI. There are 14 residues in the CDR3. The ends were cut back, 5 bases at V and 6 bases at J, with 17 bases in the middle. The CDR3 region is CASSEKDTLGEQYF. DNA for the CDR3: TGTGCCAGCTCAGAAAAGGACACGCTCGGCGAGCAGTACTTC. Full variable domain (missing parts from reference TRBV18 and TRBJ2-7): NAGVMQNPRHLVRRRGQEARLRCSPMKGHSHVYWYRQLPEEGLKFMVYLQKENIIDESGMPKERFSAEFPKEGPSILRIQQVVRGDSAAYFCASSEKDTLGEQYFGPGTRLTVT.

This clonotype has a handful of counts. The chain is built from TRBV11-3 and TRBJ2-7; 10 bases line up with TRBD2. The CDR3 runs 15 residues. V was pared by 5 bases and J by 5 bases, with 9 bases of the junction left unmatched. The germline V gene encodes CDR1 SGHNT and CDR2 YENEEA. CDR3 sequence: CASSEPGTSDNEQYF. The CDR3 DNA follows: TGTGCCAGCAGCGAACCCGGGACTAGCGATAACGAGCAGTACTTC.

This chain links TRBV20-1 with TRBJ2-1, with D perhaps TRBD2 (6 bases). Germline V lookup: CDR1 DFQATT, CDR2 SNEGSKA (reference sequence). The length of the CDR3 is 16 residues. V was pared by 5 bases and J by 4 bases, with 21 bases between. The CDR3 DNA reads TGCAGTGCTTATAATTCCCGGGACTCGACATACAATGAGCAGTTCTTC. As protein: CSAYNSRDSTYNEQFF.

At least ten counts were recorded for this clonotype. The chain combines TRBV2 with TRBJ2-1; 9 nucleotides match TRBD2. This CDR3 has 15 amino acids. The trim removed 4 bases at V and 5 bases at J, leaving 6 bases unmatched. Germline lookup yields CDR1 SNHLY and CDR2 FYNNEI. Written as DNA, the CDR3 is TGTGCCAGCAGTGGGTCACTAGCGGGCGACAATGAGCAGTTCTTC. Amino acid sequence: CASSGSLAGDNEQFF.

This clonotype was seen at least ten times. CDR3 bases: TGTGCCAGCAAGGCGGCGCCGGAGCAGCCCCAGCATTTT. It specifies CASKAAPEQPQHF. J is TRBJ1-5 and V is TRBV2, with D hard to call. CDR1 is SNHLY, CDR2 FYNNEI, per germline. This CDR3 is built from 13 residues. Trimming left V 7 bases short and J 7 bases short, with 14 bases between.

Ten or more counts support this clonotype. The chain has TRBV27 and TRBJ2-7; 9 nucleotides align to TRBD2. The ends lost 5 bases at V and 3 bases at J; junction bases unmatched: 11. This CDR3 is built from 16 residues. CDR1 MNHEY and CDR2 SMNVEV come from the germline V gene (reference sequence). The CDR3 here is CASSTAPSGKLYEQYF. CDR3 nucleotide sequence: TGTGCCAGCAGTACCGCGCCTAGCGGGAAGCTCTACGAGCAGTACTTC.

This clonotype was detected many times. The J gene is TRBJ2-2, the V gene TRBV5-1, with TRBD2 matching over 8 bases. The junction had 8 bases not matched to a gene; V was cut back by 4 bases and J by 6 bases. Germline V gene lookup returns CDR1 SGHRS and CDR2 YFSETQ. The CDR3 runs 15 residues. The DNA for the CDR3 is TGCGCCAGCAGCCTGATAGCGGGAAAGTCCGGGGAGCTGTTTTTT. Residues: CASSLIAGKSGELFF.

This clonotype showed up many times. The genes are TRBV30 and TRBJ1-3; no definite D call. The germline V gene encodes CDR1 GTSNPN and CDR2 SVGIG (reference sequence). The V end lost 2 bases, the J end lost 9 bases, and 17 bases lay between the germline ends. This CDR3 region has 14 residues. This CDR3 is CAWSPQRLGGTIYF. DNA for the CDR3: TGTGCCTGGAGTCCCCAGCGGTTAGGCGGCACCATATATTTT.

This clonotype was seen repeatedly, ten times or more. Relative to the germline gene, one junction end is altered; a read error may explain this. The chain couples TRBV4-1 to TRBJ2-7, with a tentative D call TRBD2 (6 bases). Germline CDR1 and CDR2: MGHRA and YSYEKL. The length of the CDR3 is 14 residues. The CDR3 protein is CASSQPGGTYEQYF. As DNA, the CDR3 is TGTGCCAGCAGCCAACCCGGGGGTACCTACGAGCAGTACTTC.

This clonotype was recorded a few times. This chain connects TRBV12-3 or TRBV12-4 to TRBJ2-1, with 12 bases matching TRBD2. The CDR3 sequence is 15 residues long. The V gene end was trimmed by 4 bases and the J gene end by 6 bases; junction bases not matched to a gene: 4. CDR3 sequence reads: CASSSGTSGRNEQFF. The DNA for the CDR3 is TGTGCCAGCAGTTCCGGGACTAGCGGGCGCAATGAGCAGTTCTTC.

This clonotype was counted ten times or more. V gene TRBV2 combines with J gene TRBJ2-7, with 10 bases identical to TRBD2. CDR3 size: 13 residues. The J segment lost 6 bases and the V segment lost 9 bases, leaving 8 bases of the junction unmatched. Per the germline V gene, CDR1 is SNHLY and CDR2 is FYNNEI. The CDR3 loop reads CASYDGLAAEQYF. The CDR3 coding sequence is TGTGCCAGTTACGATGGACTAGCGGCCGAGCAGTACTTC.

Comments on this clonotype: Lacking the conserved final phenylalanine or tryptophan, this CDR3 likely reflects a read error. The chain combines TRBV6-2 or TRBV6-3 with TRBJ1-2; 7 bases are shared with TRBD1. Germline-derived CDR1 and CDR2 are MNHEY and SVGEGT. J gave up 4 bases and V 5 bases, and 13 bases lay outside the gene matches. This CDR3 has 16 residues. CDR3 sequence: CASSESGTASIYGYTL. The CDR3 coding sequence is TGTGCCAGCAGTGAATCCGGGACAGCCTCTATCTATGGCTACACCCTC.

V and J are TRBV7-3 and TRBJ1-1; 7 nucleotides match TRBD1. V lost 6 bases to trimming and J lost 6 bases; unmatched junction nucleotides: 7. This CDR3 comprises 13 residues. The germline CDR1 and CDR2 sequences are SGHTA and FQGTGA. This CDR3 reads CASREQGSPEAFF. Written as DNA, the CDR3 is TGTGCCAGCAGAGAACAGGGGAGCCCTGAAGCTTTCTTT.

V gene TRBV10-1 combines with J gene TRBJ2-1, with D uncertain. Trimming removed 2 bases at V and 7 bases at J, with 15 bases between. Germline V lookup: CDR1 WNHNN, CDR2 SYGVQD (reference sequence). The CDR3 covers 15 residues. In nucleotides, the CDR3 is TGCGCCAGCAGTGAGAGGTTTGGGCCCGAAAATGAGCAGTTCTTC. Amino acid sequence: CASSERFGPENEQFF.

Note on this clonotype: A read error is possible here, since a much larger clone lies one base away. This chain uses TRBV2 with TRBJ2-7, with 12 bases aligning to TRBD2. The CDR3 covers 14 residues. Germline values: CDR1 SNHLY, CDR2 FYNNEI. This chain's CDR3 is CAGSGLAGTAEQYF. DNA of the CDR3: TGTGCCGGCAGTGGACTAGCGGGAACAGCCGAGCAGTACTTC.